A selection of T cell receptor beta chains follows, all from one sample in a study of Ad26.COV2.S vaccination and SARS-CoV-2 variants. TCRdb's table, derived via immunoSEQ multiplex PCR, lists solely in-frame clones and lacks some. The table includes about 350,000 clones, more than 85% detected once. Sequenced material: peripheral blood, taken in a trial of Ad26.COV2.S vaccine versus placebo. These receptors all come from a person between 18 and 65 years old who received the Ad26.COV2.S COVID-19 vaccine or a placebo. CDR3s include the opening cysteine and the closing phenylalanine or tryptophan. A D gene is named only where the DNA matches it firmly. Clone size is given for some rows only: seen once, a few or many times, or a class if the clone is expanded.

j_call,d_call,cdr3_length,clone_size,v_call,cdr3_nt,cdr3_aa
TRBJ2-1,-,16,-,TRBV13,TGTGCCAGCAGCTCCCGAGGACAAGAGCCCTACAATGAGCAGTTCTTC,CASSSRGQEPYNEQFF
TRBJ2-5,-,13,-,TRBV7-8,TGTGCCAGCAGCCTCTCTTCCCAAGAGACCCAGTACTTC,CASSLSSQETQYF
TRBJ1-1,-,12,once,TRBV10-3,TGTGCCATCAGGCCGGGAAACACTGAAGCTTTCTTT,CAIRPGNTEAFF
TRBJ2-5,-,16,-,TRBV7-2,TGTGCCAGCAGCTTTGGAGGGAGAGGGAAAGGAGAGACCCAGTACTTC,CASSFGGRGKGETQYF
TRBJ2-7,TRBD1,17,once,TRBV25-1,TGTGCCAGCAGTCCCAAAAAGGGCAGGGGGCCTTCCTACGAGCAGTACTTC,CASSPKKGRGPSYEQYF
TRBJ2-1,-,17,-,TRBV24-1,TGTGCCACCAGTGATTTGCTTAGGCAGGTCTCCCTCAATGAGCAGTTCTTC,CATSDLLRQVSLNEQFF
TRBJ1-1,-,11,-,TRBV28,TGTGCCAGCAGTTTACAGGGTGAAGCTTTCTTT,CASSLQGEAFF
TRBJ2-1,-,14,-,TRBV6-5,TGTGCCAGCAAAGGAGGGCTAGCGAACAATGAGCAGTTCTTC,CASKGGLANNEQFF
TRBJ1-5,TRBD1,15,-,TRBV28,TGTGCCAGCAGTTTGAGGACAGGGGGTGCACAGCCCCAGCATTTT,CASSLRTGGAQPQHF
TRBJ2-7,-,13,-,TRBV28,TGTGCCAGCAGTTTCCCCGAATCCTACGAGCAGTACTTC,CASSFPESYEQYF
TRBJ2-7,-,12,-,TRBV11-3,TGTGCCAGCAGCTCCCCCGGCGGACAGCCGTACTTC,CASSSPGGQPYF
TRBJ1-1,-,15,-,TRBV5-4,TGTGCCAGCAGCTTGGTAGGCCCGGAAGGTACTGAAGCTTTCTTT,CASSLVGPEGTEAFF
TRBJ2-2,-,12,-,TRBV19,TGTGCCAGTAGTATGGGATCCGGGGAGCTGTTTTTT,CASSMGSGELFF
TRBJ1-2,TRBD1,13,-,TRBV6-5,TGTGCCAGCAGGGACGGACAGGGCGGTGGCTACACCTTC,CASRDGQGGGYTF
TRBJ1-6,-,15,-,TRBV27,TGTGCCAGCAGTTTACTTCAGGGCTATAATTCACCCCTCCACTTT,CASSLLQGYNSPLHF
TRBJ2-5,-,13,few,TRBV5-1,TGCGCCAGCAGCTTGGGGACAGAAGAGACCCAGTACTTC,CASSLGTEETQYF
TRBJ2-7,-,15,-,TRBV6-1,TGTGCCAGCAGTGAATTTCCGGACGGATCCGTGGAGCAGTACTTC,CASSEFPDGSVEQYF
TRBJ2-7,TRBD1,15,-,TRBV5-6,TGTGCCAGCAGCGCTGGGACAGAGTTTGACTACGAGCAGTACTTC,CASSAGTEFDYEQYF
TRBJ2-1,TRBD1,18,-,TRBV4-2,TGTGCCAGCAGCCAAGATAGGTTCACAGGGGGCTCCTACAATGAGCAGTTCTTC,CASSQDRFTGGSYNEQFF
TRBJ2-3,TRBD1,14,-,TRBV7-9,TGTGCCAGCAGCTCCGGACAGGGGAAAGATACGCAGTATTTT,CASSSGQGKDTQYF
TRBJ1-1,TRBD1,13,-,TRBV28,TGTGCCAGTGAGGACAGGTTGAACACTGAAGCTTTCTTT,CASEDRLNTEAFF
TRBJ1-2,-,14,-,TRBV7-9,TGTGCCAGCAGCTTGCAAGGGCCGTATGGCGGCTACACCTTC,CASSLQGPYGGYTF
TRBJ2-5,TRBD1,17,-,TRBV5-5,TGTGCCAGCAGCTTGGCCGGGGCAGGGGGATCCCAAGAGACCCAGTACTTC,CASSLAGAGGSQETQYF
TRBJ2-3,TRBD1,20,-,TRBV28,TGTGCCAGCAGTTTTGGGACAGGGGCGTTCCGCCCCGAGAACACAGATACGCAGTATTTT,CASSFGTGAFRPENTDTQYF
TRBJ1-3,TRBD1,13,-,TRBV7-9,TGTGCCAGCAACAGGGGACTTGGAAACACCATATATTTT,CASNRGLGNTIYF
TRBJ2-1,-,13,-,TRBV7-8,TGTGCCAGCGGGCTGGGGGGCAGGGATGAGCAGTTCTTC,CASGLGGRDEQFF
TRBJ2-4,-,10,once,TRBV19,TGTGCCAGCGGTTTTCCCCTTCAGTACTTC,CASGFPLQYF
TRBJ2-1,-,16,-,TRBV6-2/TRBV6-3,TGTGCCAGCAGTTCGGTGCTAGCGAGCTCCTACAATGAGCAGTTCTTC,CASSSVLASSYNEQFF
TRBJ2-1,TRBD2,15,-,TRBV5-1,TGCGCCAGCACTGCTAGCGGGGGATCGTACAATGAGCAGTTCTTC,CASTASGGSYNEQFF
TRBJ1-6,-,11,-,TRBV29-1,TGCAGCGTTTCCGGGAGTCCACCCCTCCACTTT,CSVSGSPPLHF
TRBJ2-7,-,14,-,TRBV28,TGTGCCAGCAGTTTAGACACTTCCTCCTACGAGCAGTACTTC,CASSLDTSSYEQYF
TRBJ2-1,-,16,-,TRBV4-1,TGCGCCAGCAGCCAAGAAGCCGGACTACCTTACAATGAGCAGTTCTTC,CASSQEAGLPYNEQFF